The present TCR beta chain was sequenced within a study of cytomegalovirus exposure and HLA in healthy donors. General study results and limits: HLA-A and HLA-B allele assignments for most subjects were reportedly predicted accurately using TCR beta sequences. An analysis that was carried out later associated approximately 17,000 TCR beta sequences with HLA alleles at 0.05 false discovery rate. For most TCR sequences rarity was the rule, although some public TCRs occurred in many donors.

Details on this clone: Antigen: not known.

The donors gave bone marrow, and they were healthy. In the PCR, 60 Vbeta and 13 Jbeta primers were used. Profiled with immunoSEQ multiplex PCR; TCRdb holds only in-frame clones, not every one. The table includes some 130,000 clones, about 87% detected once. From germline, CDR1 is MDHEN and CDR2 SYDVKM. The CDR3 extends over 17 amino acids. The junction had 8 bases not matched to a gene; V was cut back by 5 bases and J by 0 bases. The V call is TRBV28, the J call TRBJ2-1, with TRBD2 matching 9 bases. The sample taken for sequencing was PBMCs. The receptor's source is a woman aged 30 to 39 in good health and CMV-seronegative. CDR3 bases: TGTGCCAGCAGTGGGACTAGCTCTTCGAGCTCCTACAATGAGCAGTTCTTC. Protein sequence: CASSGTSSSSSYNEQFF.